This T cell receptor (beta chain) was sequenced during a study of shared clonotypes between healthy human individuals. This clone appeared a few times. Assay: immunoSEQ multiplex PCR; the TCRdb copy retains only in-frame clones and omits some. The sample records about 960,000 clones, about three quarters being singletons. The germline CDR1 and CDR2 sequences are WSHSY and SAAADI. The CDR3 extends over 16 amino acids. V gave up 8 bases and J gave up 0 bases, with 18 bases separating them. This rearrangement joins TRBV10-2 to TRBJ2-3; no firm D call. The TCR originated in a man aged 18 to 35 in good health. The sequenced sample consisted of memory CD4+ T cells sorted from blood. Subset of the sample: CD45RA-negative fraction. The chain's CDR3 is CASSPKGDPSTDTQYF. The DNA for the CDR3 is TGCGCCAGCTCTCCCAAAGGCGACCCTAGCACAGATACGCAGTATTTT.